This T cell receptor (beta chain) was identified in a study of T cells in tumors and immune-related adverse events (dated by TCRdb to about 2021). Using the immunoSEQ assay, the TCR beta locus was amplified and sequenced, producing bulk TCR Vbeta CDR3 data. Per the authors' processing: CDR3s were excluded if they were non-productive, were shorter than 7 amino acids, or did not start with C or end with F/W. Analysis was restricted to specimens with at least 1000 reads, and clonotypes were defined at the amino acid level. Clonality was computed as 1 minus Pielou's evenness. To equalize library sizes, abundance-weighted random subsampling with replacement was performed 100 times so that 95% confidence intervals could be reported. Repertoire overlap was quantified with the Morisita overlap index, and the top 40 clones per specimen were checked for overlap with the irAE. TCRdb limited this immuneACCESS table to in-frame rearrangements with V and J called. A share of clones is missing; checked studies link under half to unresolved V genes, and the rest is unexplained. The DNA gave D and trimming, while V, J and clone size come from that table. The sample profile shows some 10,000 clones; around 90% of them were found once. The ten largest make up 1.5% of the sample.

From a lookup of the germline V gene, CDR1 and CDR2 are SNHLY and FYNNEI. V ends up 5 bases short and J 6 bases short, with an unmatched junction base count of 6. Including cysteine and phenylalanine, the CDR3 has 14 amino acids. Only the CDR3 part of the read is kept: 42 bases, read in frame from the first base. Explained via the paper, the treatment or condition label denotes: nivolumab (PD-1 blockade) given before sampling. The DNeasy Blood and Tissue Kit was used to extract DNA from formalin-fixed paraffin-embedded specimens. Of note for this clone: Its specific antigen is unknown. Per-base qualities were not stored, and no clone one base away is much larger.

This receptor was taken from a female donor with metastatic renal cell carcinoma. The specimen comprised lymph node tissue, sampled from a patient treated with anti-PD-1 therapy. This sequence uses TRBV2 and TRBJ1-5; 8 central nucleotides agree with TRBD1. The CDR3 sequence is CASSSGGQAQPQHF. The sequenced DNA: TGTGCCAGCAGTTCAGGGGGCCAGGCTCAGCCCCAGCATTTT.